One sample yielded the 24 T cell receptor beta chains listed below, sequenced in a study of T-cell memory formation after mild COVID-19. TCRdb re-called the 5' RACE reads with MiXCR, one entry per CDR3 protein. Among about 290,000 distinct CDR3 sequences listed, about a sixth were seen once. The source material was PBMCs or a T cell subset sorted from them (not recorded which). These receptors all come from a man younger than 30 who had mild COVID-19 (a few samples of this study predate the infection). Cell type and time point are not known.

This CDR3 is CASSLAGGGSPGELFF. CDR3 nucleotide sequence: TGTGCCAGCAGCTTAGCCGGGGGGGGGTCCCCGGGGGAGCTGTTTTTT. This sequence joins TRBV11-2 and TRBJ2-2; 8 positions match TRBD2. This CDR3 has 16 residues. V trimming: 1 base; J trimming: 8 bases; junction bases outside the gene matches: 9. The germline V gene has CDR1 SGHAT and CDR2 FQNNGV.

This clonotype was observed a few times. The chain employs TRBV7-6 and TRBJ2-1, with D tentatively TRBD1 (6 bases). Trimming took off 2 bases at V and 6 bases at J, with 11 bases between the two ends. The CDR3 totals 14 residues. The germline gives CDR1 SGHVS, CDR2 FNYEAQ. The CDR3 is CASSLIQGRNEQFF. Here the CDR3 DNA reads TGTGCCAGCAGCTTAATACAGGGTCGCAATGAGCAGTTCTTC.

The chain recombines TRBV4-1 with TRBJ2-7; D is uncertain. The germline V gene has CDR1 MGHRA and CDR2 YSYEKL. The CDR3 length is 16 residues. Between the trimmed V and J ends, which lost 0 bases and 0 bases, there was a span of 12 bases. CDR3 sequence (DNA): TGCGCCAGCAGCCAAGAGCACACTTACAGCTCCTACGAGCAGTACTTC. Its translation: CASSQEHTYSSYEQYF.

This rearrangement joins TRBV6-5 to TRBJ1-3; D call uncertain. Germline assignment: CDR1 MNHEY and CDR2 SVGAGI. The CDR3 sequence is 15 residues long. V lost 4 bases to trimming and J lost 0 bases, with 10 bases between them. The CDR3 region is CASSFQANSGNTIYF. DNA of the CDR3: TGTGCCAGCAGTTTCCAGGCCAACTCTGGAAACACCATATATTTT.

This clonotype has a count of ten or more. The chain is built from TRBV18 and TRBJ2-3; the D is unclear. This CDR3 contains 15 residues. From germline, CDR1 is KGHSH and CDR2 LQKENI. The V and J ends lost 4 bases and 6 bases respectively, with 17 bases between them. This chain's CDR3 is CASSRGVLGGDTQYF. CDR3 nucleotides: TGTGCCAGCTCACGTGGTGTCCTCGGTGGGGATACGCAGTATTTT.

The CDR3 nucleotides are TGTGCCAGCAGCTTAGAGGGGGTGGAGCAGTACGTC. Residues: CASSLEGVEQYV. The chain carries TRBV7-9 and TRBJ2-7; tentative D call: TRBD1 (6 bases). The CDR3 is 12 residues long. Per the germline V gene, CDR1 is SEHNR and CDR2 is FQNEAQ (reference sequence). Trimming cost V 1 base and J 7 bases, with 8 bases left between them.

This clonotype was counted only a few times. The genes are TRBV20-1 and TRBJ2-5, with D maybe TRBD2 (6 bases). The ends were cut back, 1 base at V and 4 bases at J, with 13 bases in the middle. The CDR3 runs to 14 residues. CDR1 and CDR2 from the germline V gene are DFQATT and SNEGSKA (reference sequence). The CDR3 DNA reads TGCAGTGCTAGAGCCACATCAGCGGGAGAGACCCAGTACTTC. Translated, it gives CSARATSAGETQYF.

This clonotype was picked up a small number of times. This chain links TRBV3-1 with TRBJ1-1; unclear D gene. The V end lost 4 bases, the J end lost 4 bases, and 7 bases lay between the germline ends. This CDR3 is 12 amino acids long. Germline lookup yields CDR1 LGHDT and CDR2 YNNKEL (reference sequence). DNA for the CDR3: TGTGCCAGCAGCCTCCCAAGCACTGAAGCTTTCTTT. The encoded protein is CASSLPSTEAFF.

Only a few counts were recorded for this clonotype. The rearrangement uses TRBV11-2 and TRBJ2-1; no clear D. V was clipped by 5 bases and J by 4 bases, with 12 bases between them. Germline CDR1 reads SGHAT; CDR2 reads FQNNGV. The CDR3 is 14 residues long. For the CDR3, the DNA is TGTGCCAGCAGCATGAGTCCCGGATACAATGAGCAGTTCTTC. Translated: CASSMSPGYNEQFF.

The J gene is TRBJ1-2, the V gene TRBV24-1; tentative D call: TRBD1 (6 bases). Trimming pared 6 bases from V and 4 bases from J, leaving 17 bases between. This CDR3 spans 15 amino acids. In germline, CDR1 is KGHDR, CDR2 SFDVKD. Here the CDR3 reads CATSPAGALPYGYTF. The CDR3 DNA is TGTGCCACCAGTCCAGCAGGGGCCCTACCCTATGGCTACACCTTC.

This clonotype was picked up many times. The rearrangement joins TRBV7-9 to TRBJ2-7; no firm D call. This CDR3 region has 14 residues. The V end lost 2 bases, the J end lost 5 bases, and 13 bases lay between the germline ends. CDR1 is SEHNR and CDR2 is FQNEAQ in the germline V gene (reference sequence). The CDR3 loop reads CASSLSQADDEQYF. Written as DNA, the CDR3 is TGTGCCAGCAGCTTAAGTCAGGCCGACGACGAGCAGTACTTC.

V gene TRBV6-2 or TRBV6-3 combines with J gene TRBJ2-1; 8 bases are shared with TRBD1. The trim removed 5 bases at V and 3 bases at J, leaving 6 bases unmatched. The germline V gene encodes CDR1 MNHEY and CDR2 SVGEGT. CDR3 length: 15 residues. CDR3 in DNA: TGTGCCAGCAGTCCCCGACAGGGGATCTACAATGAGCAGTTCTTC. This translates into CASSPRQGIYNEQFF.

This clonotype was seen at least ten times. The V call is TRBV20-1, the J call TRBJ2-3; tentatively, D is TRBD2 (5 bases). Germline CDR1 is DFQATT and CDR2 is SNEGSKA (reference sequence). The CDR3 length is 14 residues. Trimming pared 6 bases from V and 8 bases from J, leaving 21 bases between. In DNA form, the CDR3 reads TGCAGTGCCGGACCCCAATTACTAGTCATTACGCAGTATTTT. Translated: CSAGPQLLVITQYF.

V is TRBV28 and J is TRBJ2-7; TRBD2 agrees at 10 bases. The CDR3 spans 14 residues. V lost 8 bases, J lost 0 bases, and 4 bases stayed unmatched. The germline gives CDR1 MDHEN, CDR2 SYDVKM. CDR3 bases: TGTGCCAGCGGACCTAGCGGGAGCTCCTACGAGCAGTACGTC. This gives the protein CASGPSGSSYEQYV.

Ten or more counts support this clonotype. This chain links TRBV4-3 with TRBJ2-1, with D tentatively TRBD2 (5 bases). This CDR3 spans 17 amino acids. V was pared by 0 bases and J by 4 bases, with 16 bases between. Germline V CDR1 and CDR2: LGHNA, YSLEER. The CDR3 protein is CASSQDGVSWEYNEQFF. CDR3 DNA sequence: TGCGCCAGCAGCCAAGATGGGGTCAGCTGGGAGTACAATGAGCAGTTCTTC.

The gene calls are TRBV6-2 or TRBV6-3 and TRBJ1-1; D unclear. The CDR3 sequence is 13 residues long. The V and J ends lost 6 bases and 5 bases respectively, with 13 bases between them. Looked up from germline, CDR1 is MNHEY and CDR2 is SVGEGT. Here the CDR3 DNA reads TGTGCCAGCAGCCCAGTGGCGGTAACTGAAGCTTTCTTT. This gives the protein CASSPVAVTEAFF.

The chain is built from TRBV4-2 and TRBJ1-2; a possible D gene is TRBD1 (5 bases). The CDR3 is 14 residues long. Per the germline V gene, CDR1 is LGHNA and CDR2 is YNFKEQ. V shed 1 base and J shed 2 bases, with 8 bases lying between them. CDR3 DNA: TGTGCCAGCAGCCAAGTGGGGGAGAACTATGGCTACACCTTC. The encoded protein is CASSQVGENYGYTF.

This clonotype was detected only a few times. The chain combines TRBV7-9 with TRBJ2-7; maybe TRBD2 (6 bases). The germline V gene has CDR1 SEHNR and CDR2 FQNEAQ (reference sequence). The CDR3 has 15 residues. V dropped 2 bases and J dropped 2 bases, with 13 bases sitting between them. The CDR3 reads CASSLLAGSPYEQYV. CDR3 bases: TGTGCCAGCAGCTTATTGGCGGGGTCCCCCTACGAGCAGTACGTC.

There are a few counts of this clonotype. The chain links TRBV29-1 to TRBJ1-1, with D maybe TRBD1 (6 bases). The CDR3 length is 12 residues. Germline V gene data show CDR1 as SQVTM and CDR2 as ANQGSEA. Deletions cut 2 bases from V and 4 bases from J, with 8 bases between. CDR3: CSVETRGTEAFF. As DNA, the CDR3 is TGCAGCGTTGAAACCAGGGGCACTGAAGCTTTCTTT.

This rearrangement joins TRBV11-2 to TRBJ2-1, with TRBD2 identical over 7 bases. The trim removed 3 bases at V and 8 bases at J, leaving 10 bases unmatched. Per germline, CDR1 SGHAT and CDR2 FQNNGV. The CDR3 consists of 15 residues. CDR3 loop: CASSFPPGGKDEQFF. In DNA form, the CDR3 reads TGTGCCAGCAGCTTCCCCCCGGGGGGTAAGGATGAGCAGTTCTTC.

A single count supports this clonotype. The CDR3 sequence is CSVRRAATDTQYF. DNA for the CDR3: TGCAGCGTTCGCCGGGCAGCCACAGATACGCAGTATTTT. The rearrangement uses TRBV29-1 and TRBJ2-3; D gene unclear. The germline V and J ends were trimmed by 5 bases and 2 bases, with 11 bases remaining between them. The CDR3 runs 13 residues. Per germline, CDR1 SQVTM and CDR2 ANQGSEA.

The gene calls are TRBV4-2 and TRBJ2-6; D not certain. CDR1 is LGHNA, CDR2 YNFKEQ, per germline. CDR3 length: 17 residues. V lost 0 bases, J lost 0 bases, and 9 bases lay in between. CDR3 sequence: CASSQEFSLSGANVLTF. The CDR3 nucleotides are TGTGCCAGCAGCCAAGAGTTCAGCCTCTCTGGGGCCAACGTCCTGACTTTC.

This chain joins TRBV20-1 and TRBJ2-2, with a weak D call TRBD2 (6 bases). The CDR3 has 14 amino acids. V lost 3 bases and J lost 1, with 9 bases in between. CDR1 is DFQATT and CDR2 is SNEGSKA in the germline V gene (reference sequence). The CDR3 bases are TGCAGTGCTAGGCGGGACCTGAACACCGGGGAGCTGTTTTTT. This translates into CSARRDLNTGELFF.

This clonotype was detected a few times. V usage is TRBV7-2 and J usage is TRBJ1-4; D remains ambiguous. V gave up 4 bases and J gave up 7 bases, with 7 bases separating them. In germline, CDR1 is SGHTA, CDR2 FQGNSA. The CDR3 has 12 residues. The DNA of the CDR3 is TGTGCCAGCAGCTCATCGGCTGAAAAACTGTTTTTT. This encodes CASSSSAEKLFF.